Below, one T cell receptor beta chain is given with its context. No antigen is known for it. V was shortened by 6 bases and J by 0 bases, with 9 bases between the two germline ends. In germline, CDR1 is MNHNY, CDR2 SVGAGI (reference sequence). This CDR3 contains 15 residues. Sequencing libraries made from TCR beta cDNA carried unique molecular identifiers. TCRdb reprocessed the PCR reads with MiXCR, giving one entry per CDR3 protein. The table lists roughly 620,000 distinct CDR3 sequences, 44% of them singletons. The source of the sample is a study of post-analysis software for immune sequencing data. On the study more broadly: The study covered relapsing-remitting, secondary progressive and progressive-relapsing courses of multiple sclerosis.

General study findings and limits: Controls' normalized Chao1 diversity significantly exceeded that of multiple sclerosis patients. Patients carried five TRBV segments more frequently than controls did, and TRBV5-6, TRBV5-1 and TRBV20-1 were among them.

This chain connects TRBV6-6 to TRBJ2-6, with D uncertain. Material: blood. The sequence was obtained from a girl aged 5-17 years with multiple sclerosis. The CDR3, as DNA: TGTGCCAGCAGGCTTTATGGCTCTGGGGCCAACGTCCTGACTTTC. Residues: CASRLYGSGANVLTF.